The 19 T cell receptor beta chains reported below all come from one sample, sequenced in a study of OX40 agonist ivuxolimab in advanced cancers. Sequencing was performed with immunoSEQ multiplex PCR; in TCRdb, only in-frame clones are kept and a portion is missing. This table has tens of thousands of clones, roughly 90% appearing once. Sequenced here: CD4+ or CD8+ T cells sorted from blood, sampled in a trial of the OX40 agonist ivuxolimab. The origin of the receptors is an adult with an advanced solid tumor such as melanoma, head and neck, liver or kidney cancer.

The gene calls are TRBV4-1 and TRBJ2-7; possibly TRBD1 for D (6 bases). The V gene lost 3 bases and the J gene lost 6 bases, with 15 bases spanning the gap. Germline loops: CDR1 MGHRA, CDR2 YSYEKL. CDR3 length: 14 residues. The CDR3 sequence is CASSHRGRLVEQYF. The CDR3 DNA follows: TGCGCCAGCAGCCACAGGGGCCGCCTTGTCGAGCAGTACTTC.

CDR3 sequence reads: CASSFPPSNEQYF. CDR3 DNA: TGTGCCAGCAGCTTCCCCCCTAGCAACGAGCAGTACTTC. This chain joins TRBV11-2 and TRBJ2-7; maybe TRBD2 (5 bases). Germline CDR1 and CDR2: SGHAT and FQNNGV. CDR3 length: 13 residues. Trimming cost V 3 bases and J 5 bases, with 11 bases left between them.

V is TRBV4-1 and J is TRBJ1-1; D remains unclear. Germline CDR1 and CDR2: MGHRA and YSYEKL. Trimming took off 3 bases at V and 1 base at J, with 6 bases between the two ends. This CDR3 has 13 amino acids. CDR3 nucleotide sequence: TGCGCCAGCAGCCAGGGGTGGAACACTGAAGCTTTCTTT. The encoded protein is CASSQGWNTEAFF.

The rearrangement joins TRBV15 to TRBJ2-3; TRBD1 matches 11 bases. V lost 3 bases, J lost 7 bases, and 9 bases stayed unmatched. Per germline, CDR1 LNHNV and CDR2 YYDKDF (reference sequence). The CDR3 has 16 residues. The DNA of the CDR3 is TGTGCCACCAGCAGGGGGTTCGGGACAGGGGGAAATACGCAGTATTTT. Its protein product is CATSRGFGTGGNTQYF.

The CDR3, as DNA: TGTGCCAGCAGCTTATGGGTTTCCGGGGCCAACGTCCTGACTTTC. Translation gives CASSLWVSGANVLTF. The rearrangement links TRBV7-3 to TRBJ2-6; D unclear. The germline V gene has CDR1 SGHTA and CDR2 FQGTGA. Trimming left V 2 bases short and J 4 bases short, with 9 bases between. There are 15 residues in the CDR3.

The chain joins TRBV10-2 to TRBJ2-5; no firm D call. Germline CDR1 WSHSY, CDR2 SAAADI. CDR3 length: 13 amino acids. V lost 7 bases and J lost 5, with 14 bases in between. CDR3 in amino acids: CASIERSGETQYF. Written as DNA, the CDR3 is TGCGCCAGCATCGAGAGGTCCGGGGAGACCCAGTACTTC.

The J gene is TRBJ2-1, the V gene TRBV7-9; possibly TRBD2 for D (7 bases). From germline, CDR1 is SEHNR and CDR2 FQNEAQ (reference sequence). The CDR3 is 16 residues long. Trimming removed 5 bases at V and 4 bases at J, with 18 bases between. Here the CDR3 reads CASSPPWGGHYNEQFF. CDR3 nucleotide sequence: TGTGCCAGCAGCCCACCATGGGGGGGCCATTACAATGAGCAGTTCTTC.

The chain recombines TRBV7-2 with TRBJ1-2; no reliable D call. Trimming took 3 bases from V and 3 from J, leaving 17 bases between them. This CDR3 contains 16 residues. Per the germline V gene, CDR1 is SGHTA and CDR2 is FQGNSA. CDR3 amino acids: CASSFTWIEKHYGYTF. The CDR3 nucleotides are TGTGCCAGCAGCTTTACGTGGATAGAGAAACACTATGGCTACACCTTC.

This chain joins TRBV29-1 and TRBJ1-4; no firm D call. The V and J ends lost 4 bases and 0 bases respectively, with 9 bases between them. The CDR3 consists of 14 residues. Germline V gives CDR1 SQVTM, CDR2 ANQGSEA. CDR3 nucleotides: TGCAGCGTTGTTTCGGCAGCAACTAATGAAAAACTGTTTTTT. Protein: CSVVSAATNEKLFF. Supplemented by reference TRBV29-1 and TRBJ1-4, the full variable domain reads SAVISQKPSRDICQRGTSLTIQCQVDSQVTMMFWYRQQPGQSLTLIATANQGSEATYESGFVIDKFPISRPNLTFSTLTVSNMSPEDSSIYLCSVVSAATNEKLFFGSGTQLSVL.

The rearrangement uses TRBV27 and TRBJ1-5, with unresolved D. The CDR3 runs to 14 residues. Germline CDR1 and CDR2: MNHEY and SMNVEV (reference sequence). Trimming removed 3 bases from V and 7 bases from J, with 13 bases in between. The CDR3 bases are TGTGCCAGCAGTTTGAACAGAGGCGGCCAGCCCCAGCATTTT. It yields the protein CASSLNRGGQPQHF.

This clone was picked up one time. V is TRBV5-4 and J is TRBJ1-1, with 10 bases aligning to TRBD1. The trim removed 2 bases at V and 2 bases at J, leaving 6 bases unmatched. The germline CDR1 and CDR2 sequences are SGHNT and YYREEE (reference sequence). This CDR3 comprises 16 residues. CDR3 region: CASSFPGQGINTEAFF. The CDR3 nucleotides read TGTGCCAGCAGCTTTCCGGGACAGGGGATCAACACTGAAGCTTTCTTT.

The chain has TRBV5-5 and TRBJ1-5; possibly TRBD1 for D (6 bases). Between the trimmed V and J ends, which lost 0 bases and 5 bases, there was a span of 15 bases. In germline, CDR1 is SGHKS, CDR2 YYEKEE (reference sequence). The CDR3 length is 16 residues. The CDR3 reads CASSLGFRTAYQPQHF. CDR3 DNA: TGTGCCAGCAGCTTGGGGTTCCGGACAGCCTATCAGCCCCAGCATTTT.

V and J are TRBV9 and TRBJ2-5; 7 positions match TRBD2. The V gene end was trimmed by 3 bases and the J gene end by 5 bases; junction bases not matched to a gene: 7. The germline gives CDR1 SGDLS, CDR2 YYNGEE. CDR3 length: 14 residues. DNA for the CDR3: TGTGCCAGCAGCGAGTCGGGGGGTGATGAGACCCAGTACTTC. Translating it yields CASSESGGDETQYF.

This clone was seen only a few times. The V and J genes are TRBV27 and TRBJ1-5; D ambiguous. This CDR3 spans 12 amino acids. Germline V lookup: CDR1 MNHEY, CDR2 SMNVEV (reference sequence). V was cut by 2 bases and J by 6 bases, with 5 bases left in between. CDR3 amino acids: CASSLVGQPQHF. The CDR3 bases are TGTGCCAGCAGTTTAGTCGGTCAGCCCCAGCATTTT.

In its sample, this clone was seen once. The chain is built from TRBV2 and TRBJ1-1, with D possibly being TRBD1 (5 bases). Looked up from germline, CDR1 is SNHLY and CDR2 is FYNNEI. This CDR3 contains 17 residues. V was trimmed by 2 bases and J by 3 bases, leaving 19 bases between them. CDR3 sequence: CASSEFLGQGIYTEAFF. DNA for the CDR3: TGTGCCAGCAGTGAATTCTTAGGGCAGGGAATTTACACTGAAGCTTTCTTT.

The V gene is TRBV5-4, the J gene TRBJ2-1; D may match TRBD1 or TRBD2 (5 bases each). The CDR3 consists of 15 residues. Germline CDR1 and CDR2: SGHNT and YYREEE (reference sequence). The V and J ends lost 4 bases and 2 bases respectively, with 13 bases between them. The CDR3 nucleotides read TGTGCCAGCAGCACCGGGACGGTGACCTACAATGAGCAGTTCTTC. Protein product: CASSTGTVTYNEQFF.

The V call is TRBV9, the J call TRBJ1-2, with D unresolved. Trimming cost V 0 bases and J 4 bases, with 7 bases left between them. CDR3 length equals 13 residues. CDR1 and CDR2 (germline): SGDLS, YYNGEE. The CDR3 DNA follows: TGTGCCAGCAGCGTAGGCCGGCGCTATGGCTACACCTTC. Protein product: CASSVGRRYGYTF.

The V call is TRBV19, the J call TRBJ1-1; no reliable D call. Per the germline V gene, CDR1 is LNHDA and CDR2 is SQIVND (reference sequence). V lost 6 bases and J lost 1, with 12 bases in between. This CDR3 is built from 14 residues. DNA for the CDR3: TGTGCCAGTAGCGGATCCTTACAGAACACTGAAGCTTTCTTT. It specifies CASSGSLQNTEAFF.

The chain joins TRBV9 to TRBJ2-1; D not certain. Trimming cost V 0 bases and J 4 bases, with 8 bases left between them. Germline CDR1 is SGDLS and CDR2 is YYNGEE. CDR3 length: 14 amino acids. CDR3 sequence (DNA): TGTGCCAGCAGCGTAGGGGCCCCGTACAATGAGCAGTTCTTC. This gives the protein CASSVGAPYNEQFF.